This T cell receptor beta chain was found in a study of T cells after yellow fever vaccination. Study-wide points: Once the booster was given, most primary-vaccination clones reappeared, at about 96% for CD4 and more than 85% for CD8. CD4 and CD8 compartments shared a small share of clonotypes, likely from convergent recombination.

This clonotype was observed at least ten times. Antigen specificity is unknown. V lost 2 bases and J lost 2; bases outside the gene matches: 5. This CDR3 is 15 amino acids long. Germline V gene sequence: CDR1 SGHRS, CDR2 YFSETQ. One entry per CDR3 protein results from TCRdb running MiXCR on the 5' RACE reads. The sample lists 550,000 to 750,000 distinct CDR3 sequences; roughly 12% were seen once. The material was PBMCs, obtained on the day of the yellow fever booster vaccination. This rearrangement joins TRBV5-1 to TRBJ2-7, with 9 bases identical to TRBD1. The receptor's source is a man aged 25-45 years who received the YFV17D yellow fever vaccine. The CDR3 sequence: CASSLGQGSTYEQYF. CDR3 bases: TGCGCCAGCAGCTTAGGACAGGGGAGCACCTACGAGCAGTACTTC.